A single sample gave rise to the 13 T cell receptor beta chains below, sequenced in a study of shared clonotypes between healthy human individuals. Assay: immunoSEQ multiplex PCR; the TCRdb copy retains only in-frame clones and omits some. Of 600,000 to 700,000 clones in the sample, roughly 73% were seen once. Material: memory CD4+ T cells sorted from blood. Subset: CD45RA-negative fraction. The origin of the receptors is a woman under 40 in good health.

Regarding this clone: Other DNA sequences from this sample encode an identical CDR3 as well. The J gene is TRBJ1-1, the V gene TRBV10-3; D is uncertain. The CDR3 contains 13 residues. Germline assignment: CDR1 ENHRY and CDR2 SYGVKD. V lost 0 bases and J lost 2, with 4 bases in between. The CDR3: CAISESRNTEAFF. The CDR3 bases are TGTGCCATCAGTGAGTCCCGAAACACTGAAGCTTTCTTT.

This clone was picked up a small number of times. The genes are TRBV29-1 and TRBJ2-7, with D maybe TRBD2 (7 bases). The CDR3 is made up of 13 amino acids. Germline assignment: CDR1 SQVTM and CDR2 ANQGSEA. V lost 7 bases and J lost 4, with 17 bases in between. Here the CDR3 DNA reads TGCAGCGCCGTGGGAGGGGACACATACGAGCAGTACTTC. Encoded protein: CSAVGGDTYEQYF.

This sequence joins TRBV7-6 and TRBJ1-1, with unresolved D. Trimming removed 0 bases at V and 4 bases at J, with 6 bases between. Germline V gene sequence: CDR1 SGHVS, CDR2 FNYEAQ. The CDR3 spans 13 residues. CDR3 bases: TGTGCCAGCAGCTTAGCTCCGGGCACTGAAGCTTTCTTT. Its translation is CASSLAPGTEAFF.

The chain combines TRBV19 with TRBJ2-3, with D hard to call. Germline V lookup: CDR1 LNHDA, CDR2 SQIVND (reference sequence). The CDR3 length is 12 residues. The ends were cut back, 4 bases at V and 6 bases at J, with 8 bases in the middle. The CDR3 DNA reads as TGTGCCAGTAGTAATTTCGCTGATACGCAGTATTTT. As protein: CASSNFADTQYF. The full variable domain, completed using reference TRBV19 and TRBJ2-3, is DGGITQSPKYLFRKEGQNVTLSCEQNLNHDAMYWYRQDPGQGLRLIYYSQIVNDFQKGDIAEGYSVSREKKESFPLTVTSAQKNPTAFYLCASSNFADTQYFGPGTRLTVL.

The rearrangement links TRBV2 to TRBJ1-1; weak D call: TRBD1 (6 bases). The length of the CDR3 is 14 residues. V was clipped by 4 bases and J by 0 bases, with 9 bases between them. Germline CDR1 reads SNHLY; CDR2 reads FYNNEI. The CDR3 sequence is CASSVGDMNTEAFF. CDR3 coding DNA: TGTGCCAGCAGTGTAGGGGACATGAACACTGAAGCTTTCTTT.

The J gene is TRBJ2-5, the V gene TRBV29-1; no clear D gene. The CDR3 is made up of 12 amino acids. CDR1 and CDR2 from the germline V gene are SQVTM and ANQGSEA. V was trimmed by 3 bases and J by 1 base, leaving 6 bases between them. The CDR3 DNA is TGCAGCGTTGATTGGCTCCAAGAGACCCAGTACTTC. Residues: CSVDWLQETQYF.

The V and J genes are TRBV4-1 and TRBJ2-1; D might be TRBD1 (7 bases). CDR1 and CDR2 from the germline V gene are MGHRA and YSYEKL. Trimming left V 0 bases short and J 0 bases short, with 15 bases between. The CDR3 consists of 18 residues. The CDR3 DNA follows: TGCGCCAGCAGCCAAGATCGCGGGCGGGACAGCTCCTACAATGAGCAGTTCTTC. Its translation is CASSQDRGRDSSYNEQFF.

This clone was counted between two and nine times. The chain uses TRBV2 and TRBJ1-2; D may be TRBD1 (5 bases). Germline CDR1 is SNHLY and CDR2 is FYNNEI. The CDR3 has 14 amino acids. Trimming took 4 bases from V and 4 from J, leaving 13 bases between them. The CDR3 bases are TGTGCCAGCAGTGGGGCGGGGGAAAGCTATGGCTACACCTTC. Amino acids: CASSGAGESYGYTF. The whole variable domain, remainder taken from reference TRBV2 and TRBJ1-2, is EPEVTQTPSHQVTQMGQEVILRCVPISNHLYFYWYRQILGQKVEFLVSFYNNEISEKSEIFDDQFSVERPDGSNFTLKIRSTKLEDSAMYFCASSGAGESYGYTFGSGTRLTVV.

This clone was found a few times. The V call is TRBV29-1, the J call TRBJ2-1, with 9 bases fitting TRBD2. The CDR3 totals 13 residues. CDR1 is SQVTM, CDR2 ANQGSEA, per germline. V lost 3 bases to trimming and J lost 5 bases; unmatched junction nucleotides: 2. CDR3: CSVDGLANNEQFF. Here the CDR3 DNA reads TGCAGCGTTGATGGACTAGCGAACAATGAGCAGTTCTTC.

As DNA, the CDR3 is TGTGCCATCAGTGAGCCCGGACAGGGATCGGGCCCCTACGAGCAGTACTTC. Protein product: CAISEPGQGSGPYEQYF. The chain employs TRBV10-3 and TRBJ2-7; 8 nucleotides match TRBD1. J was trimmed by 2 bases and V by 2 bases; bases with no gene match: 11. The CDR3 runs 17 residues. Germline assignment: CDR1 ENHRY and CDR2 SYGVKD.

This chain links TRBV30 with TRBJ2-3, with D perhaps matching TRBD1 or TRBD2 (6 bases each). V lost 0 bases to trimming and J lost 2 bases, with 21 bases between them. Germline loops: CDR1 GTSNPN, CDR2 SVGIG (reference sequence). The CDR3 loop spans 18 amino acids. The CDR3 sequence is CAWSVRSALRGPTDTQYF. In nucleotides, the CDR3 is TGTGCCTGGAGTGTACGTTCTGCACTTCGGGGGCCCACAGATACGCAGTATTTT.

About this clone: Other DNA variants within this sample encode the same CDR3. The rearrangement uses TRBV5-1 and TRBJ2-1, with 10 bases that match TRBD2. Trimming cost V 4 bases and J 1 base; bases outside gene matches: 2. In germline, CDR1 is SGHRS, CDR2 YFSETQ. The CDR3 contains 15 residues. This CDR3 reads CASSILAGSYNEQFF. CDR3 in DNA: TGCGCCAGCAGCATACTAGCGGGGTCCTACAATGAGCAGTTCTTC. The full variable domain, its missing parts supplied by reference TRBV5-1 and TRBJ2-1, is KAGVTQTPRYLIKTRGQQVTLSCSPISGHRSVSWYQQTPGQGLQFLFEYFSETQRNKGNFPGRFSGRQFSNSRSEMNVSTLELGDSALYLCASSILAGSYNEQFFGPGTRLTVL.

This clone was detected only a few times. V gene TRBV28 combines with J gene TRBJ2-7; D might be TRBD1 (5 bases). Per germline, CDR1 MDHEN and CDR2 SYDVKM. The ends were cut back, 3 bases at V and 6 bases at J, with 9 bases in the middle. The CDR3 totals 12 residues. The chain's CDR3 is CASSFQRGEQYF. The CDR3 DNA follows: TGTGCCAGCAGTTTCCAAAGGGGCGAGCAGTACTTC.